These 15 T cell receptor beta chains were sequenced from one sample in a study of cytomegalovirus exposure and HLA in healthy donors. This PCR relied on a set of 60 Vbeta primers and 13 Jbeta primers. Repertoires were generated with immunoSEQ multiplex PCR, while TCRdb's copy carries only in-frame clones and drops some. Of around 170,000 clones in the sample, over 70% were seen once. Sequences were obtained from PBMCs. The origin of the receptors is a man between 40 and 49 years old in good health and CMV-seronegative.

The rearrangement links TRBV30 to TRBJ2-7; D is ambiguous. Between the trimmed V and J ends, which lost 3 bases and 0 bases, there was a span of 9 bases. In germline, CDR1 is GTSNPN, CDR2 SVGIG (reference sequence). The length of the CDR3 is 13 residues. CDR3 in amino acids: CAWSERSSYEQYF. The DNA for the CDR3 is TGTGCCTGGAGCGAACGCAGCTCCTACGAGCAGTACTTC.

V and J are TRBV7-2 and TRBJ2-7, with D possibly TRBD2 on 6 matching bases. The V gene lost 3 bases and the J gene lost 2 bases, with 14 bases spanning the gap. Per germline, CDR1 SGHTA and CDR2 FQGNSA. CDR3 size: 15 residues. CDR3: CASSFGLANTYEQYF. The CDR3 coding sequence is TGTGCCAGCAGCTTCGGGCTAGCGAATACCTACGAGCAGTACTTC.

This chain links TRBV11-2 with TRBJ1-6; D uncertain. CDR1 SGHAT and CDR2 FQNNGV come from the germline V gene. V was cut by 7 bases and J by 0 bases, with 10 bases left in between. The CDR3 is made up of 15 amino acids. CDR3 in DNA: TGTGCCAGCATCGGGATGAGCTCCTATAATTCACCCCTCCACTTT. It translates to CASIGMSSYNSPLHF.

This chain joins TRBV13 and TRBJ1-3; D unresolved. The CDR3 loop spans 14 amino acids. Trimming removed 4 bases at V and 2 bases at J, with 9 bases between. Germline V gene lookup returns CDR1 PRHDT and CDR2 FYEKMQ (reference sequence). CDR3 amino acids: CASSSGVPGNTIYF. The DNA of the CDR3 is TGTGCCAGCAGCTCAGGCGTTCCTGGAAACACCATATATTTT.

Only a few counts were recorded for this clone. This chain joins TRBV29-1 and TRBJ1-2, with TRBD1 matching 9 bases. The CDR3 consists of 14 residues. The ends lost 5 bases at V and 3 bases at J; junction bases unmatched: 7. Per germline, CDR1 SQVTM and CDR2 ANQGSEA. The CDR3 sequence: CSVPLGTGYYGYTF. The CDR3 DNA is TGCAGCGTTCCCCTCGGGACAGGGTACTATGGCTACACCTTC.

The rearrangement joins TRBV30 to TRBJ2-7; the match to TRBD1 covers 9 bases. V shed 8 bases and J 4 bases; nucleotides not matched to a gene: 9. Germline CDR1 reads GTSNPN; CDR2 reads SVGIG (reference sequence). The CDR3 totals 13 residues. This chain's CDR3 is CAPGGQGAYEQYF. The CDR3 coding sequence is TGTGCCCCAGGGGGACAGGGTGCTTACGAGCAGTACTTC.

The V and J genes are TRBV13 and TRBJ2-3, with TRBD2 matching 10 bases. V gave up 5 bases and J gave up 4 bases; unmatched junction bases: 12. The CDR3 is made up of 17 amino acids. Germline values: CDR1 PRHDT, CDR2 FYEKMQ (reference sequence). CDR3 sequence: CASSLPAGLAMPDTQYF. The CDR3 nucleotides read TGTGCCAGCAGCCTTCCAGCGGGACTAGCGATGCCAGATACGCAGTATTTT.

The rearrangement joins TRBV5-6 to TRBJ1-5; a possible D gene is TRBD1 (6 bases). Trimming stripped 0 bases from V and 5 bases from J, with 9 bases between. From germline, CDR1 is SGHDT and CDR2 YYEEEE. This CDR3 comprises 14 residues. This chain's CDR3 is CASSLGQGYQPQHF. CDR3 DNA: TGTGCCAGCAGCTTGGGCCAGGGGTATCAGCCCCAGCATTTT.

This clone was seen only once. The V and J genes are TRBV7-9 and TRBJ1-3; 8 bases align to TRBD1. V was pared by 5 bases and J by 1 base, with 13 bases of the junction left unmatched. CDR3 length: 18 residues. Germline CDR1 is SEHNR and CDR2 is FQNEAQ (reference sequence). CDR3 nucleotide sequence: TGTGCCAGCAGCATATGGACAGGGCAGAAGAAATCTGGAAACACCATATATTTT. As protein: CASSIWTGQKKSGNTIYF.

CDR3 DNA sequence: TGTGCCAGCAGCGTAGCTGGCGGTCCTGGAAACACCATATATTTT. The encoded protein is CASSVAGGPGNTIYF. The chain is built from TRBV9 and TRBJ1-3; D unclear. V dropped 0 bases and J dropped 2 bases, with 9 bases sitting between them. The germline V gene has CDR1 SGDLS and CDR2 YYNGEE. This CDR3 has 15 residues.

V is TRBV29-1 and J is TRBJ2-4; 7 bases line up with TRBD1. The CDR3 extends over 15 amino acids. From germline, CDR1 is SQVTM and CDR2 ANQGSEA. The J segment lost 0 bases and the V segment lost 2 bases, leaving 4 bases of the junction unmatched. Here the CDR3 DNA reads TGCAGCGTTGAAACCAGGGGGATAGCCAAAAACATTCAGTACTTC. The encoded protein is CSVETRGIAKNIQYF.

The rearrangement uses TRBV11-2 and TRBJ1-2, with TRBD1 as a possible D gene (5 bases). The germline V and J ends were trimmed by 5 bases and 3 bases, with 13 bases remaining between them. The CDR3 sequence is 14 residues long. The germline CDR1 and CDR2 sequences are SGHAT and FQNNGV. The CDR3 protein is CASSPYPGYYGYTF. CDR3 DNA sequence: TGTGCCAGCAGCCCCTACCCAGGGTACTATGGCTACACCTTC.

The V gene is TRBV29-1, the J gene TRBJ1-2; TRBD1 might be the D (6 bases). The CDR3 covers 13 residues. V was shortened by 1 base and J by 6 bases, with 12 bases between the two germline ends. CDR1 and CDR2 (germline): SQVTM, ANQGSEA. CDR3 protein: CSVEGSGEDGYTF. For the CDR3, the DNA is TGCAGCGTTGAAGGCTCAGGGGAAGATGGCTACACCTTC. Based on the CDR3 plus reference TRBV29-1 and TRBJ1-2, the full variable domain is SAVISQKPSRDICQRGTSLTIQCQVDSQVTMMFWYRQQPGQSLTLIATANQGSEATYESGFVIDKFPISRPNLTFSTLTVSNMSPEDSSIYLCSVEGSGEDGYTFGSGTRLTVV.

This clone appeared once. The V gene is TRBV7-2, the J gene TRBJ1-5; weak D call: TRBD1 (5 bases). The germline gives CDR1 SGHTA, CDR2 FQGNSA. The CDR3 is 18 amino acids. Trimming cost V 6 bases and J 0 bases, with 21 bases left between them. CDR3 protein: CASSPGSGGAYSNQPQHF. The CDR3 bases are TGTGCCAGCAGTCCCGGGTCGGGAGGGGCCTATAGCAATCAGCCCCAGCATTTT.

The chain combines TRBV10-2 with TRBJ2-2; 8 nucleotides match TRBD1. The CDR3 has 13 amino acids. Germline trimming cut 8 bases from V and 2 bases from J; bases unmatched to any gene: 1. Germline loops: CDR1 WSHSY, CDR2 SAAADI. CDR3 protein: CASQGANTGELFF. The DNA for the CDR3 is TGCGCCAGCCAGGGGGCAAACACCGGGGAGCTGTTTTTT.